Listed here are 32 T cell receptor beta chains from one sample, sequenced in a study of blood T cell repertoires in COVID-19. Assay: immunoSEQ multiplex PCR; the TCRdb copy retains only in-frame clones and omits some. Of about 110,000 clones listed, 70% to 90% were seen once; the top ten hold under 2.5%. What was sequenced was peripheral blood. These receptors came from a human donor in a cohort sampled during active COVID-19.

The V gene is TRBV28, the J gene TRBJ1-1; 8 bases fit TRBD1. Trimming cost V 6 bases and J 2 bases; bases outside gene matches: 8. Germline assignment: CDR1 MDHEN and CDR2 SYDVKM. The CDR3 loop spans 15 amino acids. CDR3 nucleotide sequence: TGTGCCAGCAGGTCCGGGACAGGACTAAACACTGAAGCTTTCTTT. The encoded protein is CASRSGTGLNTEAFF.

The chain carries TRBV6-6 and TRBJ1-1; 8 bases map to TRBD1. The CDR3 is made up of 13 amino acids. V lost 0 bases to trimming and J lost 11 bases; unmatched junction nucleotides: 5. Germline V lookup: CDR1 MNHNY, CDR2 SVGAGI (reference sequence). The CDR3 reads CASSYSQGAGAFF. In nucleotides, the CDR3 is TGTGCCAGCAGTTACTCGCAGGGGGCTGGGGCTTTCTTT.

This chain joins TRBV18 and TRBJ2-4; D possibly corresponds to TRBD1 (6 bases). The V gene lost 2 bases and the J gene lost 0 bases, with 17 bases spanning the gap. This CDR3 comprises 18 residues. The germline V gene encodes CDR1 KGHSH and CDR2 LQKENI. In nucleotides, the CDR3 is TGTGCCAGCTCACCAGGAGCCAAGGGGGAACGAGCCAAAAACATTCAGTACTTC. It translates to CASSPGAKGERAKNIQYF.

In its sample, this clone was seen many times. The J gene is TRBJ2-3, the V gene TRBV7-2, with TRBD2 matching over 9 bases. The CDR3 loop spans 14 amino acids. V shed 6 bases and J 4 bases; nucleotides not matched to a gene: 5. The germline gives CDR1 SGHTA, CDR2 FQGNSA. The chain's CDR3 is CASRPTSGSDTQYF. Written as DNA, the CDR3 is TGTGCCAGCAGGCCGACTAGCGGCTCAGATACGCAGTATTTT.

As DNA, the CDR3 is TGTGCCAGCAGCCTGGGTCCGAACGGCGGTGGCAATCAGCCCCAGCATTTT. Its protein is CASSLGPNGGGNQPQHF. This sequence joins TRBV28 and TRBJ1-5; the D is unclear. Germline CDR1 MDHEN, CDR2 SYDVKM. V was trimmed by 6 bases and J by 2 bases, leaving 20 bases between them. CDR3 length: 17 amino acids.

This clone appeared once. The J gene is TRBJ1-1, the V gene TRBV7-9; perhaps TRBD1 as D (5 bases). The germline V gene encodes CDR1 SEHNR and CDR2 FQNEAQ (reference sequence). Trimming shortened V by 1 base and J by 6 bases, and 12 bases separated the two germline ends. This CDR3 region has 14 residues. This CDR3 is CASSLEEGLAEAFF. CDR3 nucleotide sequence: TGTGCCAGCAGCTTAGAGGAGGGGTTGGCTGAAGCTTTCTTT.

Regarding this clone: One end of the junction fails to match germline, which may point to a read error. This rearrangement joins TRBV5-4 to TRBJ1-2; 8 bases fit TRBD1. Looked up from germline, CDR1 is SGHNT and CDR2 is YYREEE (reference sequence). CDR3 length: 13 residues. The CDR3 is CASSLVGQGKYAF. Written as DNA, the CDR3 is TGTGCCAGCAGCTTGGTAGGACAGGGAAAATACGCCTTC.

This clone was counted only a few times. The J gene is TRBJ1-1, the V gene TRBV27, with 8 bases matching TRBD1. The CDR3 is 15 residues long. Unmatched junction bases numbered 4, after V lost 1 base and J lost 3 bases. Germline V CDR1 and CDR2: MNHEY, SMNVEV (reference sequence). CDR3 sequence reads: CASSLWPTGDTEAFF. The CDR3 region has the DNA TGTGCCAGCAGTTTATGGCCGACAGGGGACACTGAAGCTTTCTTT.

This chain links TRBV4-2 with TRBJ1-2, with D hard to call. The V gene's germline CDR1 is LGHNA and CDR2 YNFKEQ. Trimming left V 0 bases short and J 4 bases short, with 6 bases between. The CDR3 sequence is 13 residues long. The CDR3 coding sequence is TGTGCCAGCAGCCAAGAAACGAGCTATGGCTACACCTTC. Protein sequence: CASSQETSYGYTF.

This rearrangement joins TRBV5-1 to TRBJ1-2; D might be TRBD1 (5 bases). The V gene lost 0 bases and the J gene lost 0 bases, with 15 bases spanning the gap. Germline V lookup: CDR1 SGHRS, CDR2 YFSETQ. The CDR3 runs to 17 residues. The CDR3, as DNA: TGCGCCAGCAGCTTGGACCTGCGGGGCCCCGCTAACTATGGCTACACCTTC. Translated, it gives CASSLDLRGPANYGYTF.

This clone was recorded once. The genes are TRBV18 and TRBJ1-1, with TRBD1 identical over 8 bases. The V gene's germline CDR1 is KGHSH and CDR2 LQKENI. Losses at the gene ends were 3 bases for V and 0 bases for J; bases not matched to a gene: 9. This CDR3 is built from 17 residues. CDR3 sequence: CASSPTDREAMNTEAFF. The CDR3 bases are TGTGCCAGCTCACCCACGGACAGGGAGGCGATGAACACTGAAGCTTTCTTT.

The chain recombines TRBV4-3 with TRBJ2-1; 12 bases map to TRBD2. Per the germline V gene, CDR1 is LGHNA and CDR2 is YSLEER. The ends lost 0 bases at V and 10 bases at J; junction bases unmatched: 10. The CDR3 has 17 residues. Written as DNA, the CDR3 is TGCGCCAGCAGCCAAGATCTTGCTAGCGGGGGGGCTGGGGAGCAGTTCTTC. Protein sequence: CASSQDLASGGAGEQFF.

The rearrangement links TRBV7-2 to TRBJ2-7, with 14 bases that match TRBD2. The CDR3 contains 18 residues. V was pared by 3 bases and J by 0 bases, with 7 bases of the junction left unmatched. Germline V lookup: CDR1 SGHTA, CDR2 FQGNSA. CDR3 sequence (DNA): TGTGCCAGCAGCTTCGGACTAGCGGGGGGTATAAGCTCCTACGAGCAGTACTTC. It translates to CASSFGLAGGISSYEQYF. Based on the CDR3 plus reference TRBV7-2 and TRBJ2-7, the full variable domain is GAGVSQSPSNKVTEKGKDVELRCDPISGHTALYWYRQSLGQGLEFLIYFQGNSAPDKSGLPSDRFSAERTGGSVSTLTIQRTQQEDSAVYLCASSFGLAGGISSYEQYFGPGTRLTVT.

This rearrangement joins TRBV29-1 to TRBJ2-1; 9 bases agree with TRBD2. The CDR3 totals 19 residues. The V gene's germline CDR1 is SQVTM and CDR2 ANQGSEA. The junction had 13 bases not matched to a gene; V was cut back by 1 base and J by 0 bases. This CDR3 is CSVEGYLRSGGSSYNEQFF. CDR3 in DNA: TGCAGCGTTGAAGGTTATTTGCGTAGCGGGGGAAGCTCCTACAATGAGCAGTTCTTC.

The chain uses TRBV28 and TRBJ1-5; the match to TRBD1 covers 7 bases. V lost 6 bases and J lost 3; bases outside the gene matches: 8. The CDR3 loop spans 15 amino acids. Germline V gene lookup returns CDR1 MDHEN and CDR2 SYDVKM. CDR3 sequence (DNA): TGTGCCAGCAGGGAACAGGGGAAATCCAATCAGCCCCAGCATTTT. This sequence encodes CASREQGKSNQPQHF.

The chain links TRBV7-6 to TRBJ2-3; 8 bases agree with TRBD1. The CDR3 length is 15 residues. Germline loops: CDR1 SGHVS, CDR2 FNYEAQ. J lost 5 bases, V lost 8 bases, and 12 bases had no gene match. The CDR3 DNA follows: TGTGCCAGCGGTGGACAGGGAATTTGGGGAGATACGCAGTATTTT. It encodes CASGGQGIWGDTQYF.

The CDR3 loop reads CATSDFQDRVQQPQHF. The CDR3 coding sequence is TGTGCCACCAGTGATTTTCAGGACAGGGTCCAACAGCCCCAGCATTTT. The chain carries TRBV24-1 and TRBJ1-5; 8 bases line up with TRBD1. Germline V gene lookup returns CDR1 KGHDR and CDR2 SFDVKD. The length of the CDR3 is 16 residues. V lost 1 base, J lost 7 bases, and 8 bases stayed unmatched.

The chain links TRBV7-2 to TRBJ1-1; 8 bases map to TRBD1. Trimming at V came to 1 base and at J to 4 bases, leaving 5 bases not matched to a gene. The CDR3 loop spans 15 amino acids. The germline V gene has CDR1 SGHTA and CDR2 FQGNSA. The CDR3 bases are TGTGCCAGCAGCTTAGTAGGACAGGGAAGCACTGAAGCTTTCTTT. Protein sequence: CASSLVGQGSTEAFF.

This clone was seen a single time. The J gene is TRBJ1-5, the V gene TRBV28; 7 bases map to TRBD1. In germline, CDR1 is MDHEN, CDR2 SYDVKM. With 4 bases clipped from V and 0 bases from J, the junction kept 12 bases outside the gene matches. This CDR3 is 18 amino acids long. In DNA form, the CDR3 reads TGTGCCAGCAGTTGGGGCGGGGACAGTTCATATAGCAATCAGCCCCAGCATTTT. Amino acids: CASSWGGDSSYSNQPQHF. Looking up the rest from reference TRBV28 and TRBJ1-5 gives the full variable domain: DVKVTQSSRYLVKRTGEKVFLECVQDMDHENMFWYRQDPGLGLRLIYFSYDVKMKEKGDIPEGYSVSREKKERFSLILESASTNQTSMYLCASSWGGDSSYSNQPQHFGDGTRLSIL.

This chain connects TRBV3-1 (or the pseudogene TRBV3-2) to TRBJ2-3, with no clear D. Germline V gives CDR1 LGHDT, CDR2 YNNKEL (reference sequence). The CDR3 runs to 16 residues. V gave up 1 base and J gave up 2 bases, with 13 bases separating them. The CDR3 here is CASSQVKPLHTDTQYF. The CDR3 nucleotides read TGTGCCAGCAGCCAAGTTAAGCCGCTCCACACAGATACGCAGTATTTT.

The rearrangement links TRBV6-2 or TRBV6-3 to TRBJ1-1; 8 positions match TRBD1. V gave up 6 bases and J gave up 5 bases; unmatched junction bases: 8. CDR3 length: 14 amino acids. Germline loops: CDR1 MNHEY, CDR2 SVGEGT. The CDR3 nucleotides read TGTGCCAGCAGCTGGACAGGGCCGGGAACTGAAGCTTTCTTT. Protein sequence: CASSWTGPGTEAFF.

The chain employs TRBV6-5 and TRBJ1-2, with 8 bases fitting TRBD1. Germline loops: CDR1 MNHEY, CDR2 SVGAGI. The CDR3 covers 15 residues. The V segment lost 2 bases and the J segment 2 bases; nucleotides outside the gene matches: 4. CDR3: CASSYGAGGNYGYTF. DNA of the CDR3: TGTGCCAGCAGTTACGGGGCAGGGGGCAACTATGGCTACACCTTC.

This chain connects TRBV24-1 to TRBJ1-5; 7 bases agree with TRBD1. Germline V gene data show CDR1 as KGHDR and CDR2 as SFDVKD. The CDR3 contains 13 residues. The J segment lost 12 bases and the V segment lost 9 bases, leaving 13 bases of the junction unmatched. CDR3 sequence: CATQRSPQGGQHF. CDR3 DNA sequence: TGTGCCACCCAACGGAGCCCCCAGGGGGGCCAGCATTTT.

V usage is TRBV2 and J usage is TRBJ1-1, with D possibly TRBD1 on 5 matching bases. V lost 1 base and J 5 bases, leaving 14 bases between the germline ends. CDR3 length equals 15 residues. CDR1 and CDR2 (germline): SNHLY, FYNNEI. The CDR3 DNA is TGTGCCAGCAGTGAAGAGGAGGGGCGGACGACTGAAGCTTTCTTT. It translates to CASSEEEGRTTEAFF.

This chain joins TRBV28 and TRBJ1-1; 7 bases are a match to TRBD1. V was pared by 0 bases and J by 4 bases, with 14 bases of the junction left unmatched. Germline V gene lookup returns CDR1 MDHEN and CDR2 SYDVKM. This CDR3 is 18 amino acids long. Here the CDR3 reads CASSLWTGVEGASTEAFF. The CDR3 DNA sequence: TGTGCCAGCAGTTTATGGACAGGTGTGGAGGGGGCGAGCACTGAAGCTTTCTTT.

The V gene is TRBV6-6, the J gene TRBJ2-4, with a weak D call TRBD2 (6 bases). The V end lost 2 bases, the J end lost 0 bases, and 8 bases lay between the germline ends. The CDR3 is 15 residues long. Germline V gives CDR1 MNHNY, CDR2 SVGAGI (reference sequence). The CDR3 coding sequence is TGTGCCAGCAGTTACCCGGGACTAGCCAAAAACATTCAGTACTTC. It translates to CASSYPGLAKNIQYF.

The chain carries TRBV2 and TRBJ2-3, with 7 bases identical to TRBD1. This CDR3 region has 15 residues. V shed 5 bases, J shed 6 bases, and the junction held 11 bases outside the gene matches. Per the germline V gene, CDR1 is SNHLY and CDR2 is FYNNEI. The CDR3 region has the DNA TGTGCCAGCAGTCCTGACAGGGCGGGTAGGGATACGCAGTATTTT. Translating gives CASSPDRAGRDTQYF.

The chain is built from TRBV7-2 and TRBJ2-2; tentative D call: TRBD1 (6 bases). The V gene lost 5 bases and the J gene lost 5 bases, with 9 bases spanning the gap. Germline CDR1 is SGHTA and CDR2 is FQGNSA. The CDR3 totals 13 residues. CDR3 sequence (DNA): TGTGCCAGCAGCGCACAGGGAACCGGGGAGCTGTTTTTT. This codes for CASSAQGTGELFF.

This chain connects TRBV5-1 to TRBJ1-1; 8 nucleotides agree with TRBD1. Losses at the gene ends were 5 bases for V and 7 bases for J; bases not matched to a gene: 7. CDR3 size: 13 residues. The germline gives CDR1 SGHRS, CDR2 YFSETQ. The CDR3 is CASSGDGQGEAFF. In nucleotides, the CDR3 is TGCGCCAGCAGTGGGGATGGACAGGGTGAAGCTTTCTTT.

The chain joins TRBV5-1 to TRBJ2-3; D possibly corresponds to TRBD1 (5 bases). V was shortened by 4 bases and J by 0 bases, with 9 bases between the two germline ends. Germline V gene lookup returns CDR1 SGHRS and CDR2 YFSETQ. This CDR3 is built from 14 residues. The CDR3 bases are TGCGCCAGCAGCCCCCAGGGTAGCACAGATACGCAGTATTTT. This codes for CASSPQGSTDTQYF.

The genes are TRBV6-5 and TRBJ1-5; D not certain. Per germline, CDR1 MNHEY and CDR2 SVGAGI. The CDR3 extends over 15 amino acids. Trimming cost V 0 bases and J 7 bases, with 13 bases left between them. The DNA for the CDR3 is TGTGCCAGCAGTTACTCTTCGGGGTTGGACCAGCCCCAGCATTTT. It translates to CASSYSSGLDQPQHF.

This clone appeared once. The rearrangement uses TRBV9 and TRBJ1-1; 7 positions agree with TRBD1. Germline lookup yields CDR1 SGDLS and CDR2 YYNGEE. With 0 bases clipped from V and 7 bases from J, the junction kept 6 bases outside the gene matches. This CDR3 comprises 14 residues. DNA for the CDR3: TGTGCCAGCAGCGTAGAGGGGGCAAGGAGTGAAGCTTTCTTT. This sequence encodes CASSVEGARSEAFF.